This T cell receptor beta chain was sequenced in a study of T cells in Graves' hyperthyroidism and ophthalmopathy. Study summary: Upon initial diagnosis and before any treatment, peripheral blood was collected.

Researchers amplified the TCR beta CDR3 regions from RNA transcripts. The primer set for the first-round RT-PCR of the TCR CDR3 was HTBI. TCRdb fed the multiplex PCR reads into MiXCR, producing one record per CDR3 protein. Of approximately 570,000 distinct CDR3 sequences in the sample, roughly 21% were seen once. Diagnoses were established using clinical symptoms, serum thyroxine and TRAb, thyroid ultrasound and orbital computed tomography. Trimming pared 10 bases from V and 4 bases from J, leaving 10 bases between. CDR1 SEHNR and CDR2 FQNEAQ come from the germline V gene (reference sequence). CDR3 length: 12 residues.

The chain uses TRBV7-9 and TRBJ2-2; the D gene is possibly TRBD2 (5 bases). The sequenced material came from blood. The receptor's source is a man aged 35-49 years with Graves' ophthalmopathy. This chain's CDR3 is CATIRGTGELFF. As DNA, the CDR3 is TGTGCCACTATACGGGGCACCGGGGAGCTGTTTTTT.